This TCR beta chain stems from a study of type 1 regulatory T cells. As for the study in general: This in vitro CD4 product, T-allo10, is enriched for Tr1 cells and alloantigen-specific. Notes on the study in general: Compared with non-Tr1 cells, Tr1 cells showed a narrower TCR repertoire.

TCRdb re-called the reads with MiXCR, one entry per CDR3 protein. The sample holds 60,000 to 70,000 distinct CDR3 sequences, around 49% seen once. A note on this clonotype: The antigen remains undetermined.

There are 15 residues in the CDR3. Germline CDR1 and CDR2: SGHRS and YFSETQ. V shed 4 bases and J 2 bases; nucleotides not matched to a gene: 8. Sequencing was carried out using cultured non-Tr1 T cells, either the whole culture or a sorted T cell fraction (not recorded which). The receptor was isolated from a human donor in good health. V usage is TRBV5-1 and J usage is TRBJ1-1; 7 nucleotides line up with TRBD1. The DNA for the CDR3 is TGCGCCAGCAGCCATAGACAGGGCACAAACACTGAAGCTTTCTTT. This sequence encodes CASSHRQGTNTEAFF.